This T cell receptor beta chain came from a study of chronic HIV infection and antiretroviral therapy (dated by TCRdb to 2015 to 2017). The library was built by means of 5' RACE. The instrument was an Illumina MiSeq. TCRdb applied fastp at Q25 and MiXCR to the public reads, then kept only in-frame beta chains. Identical CDR3 proteins give one entry, which carries the most common genes and DNA. Here the sample has about 38,000 distinct CDR3 sequences; about 8.1% occur a single time. The ten most abundant clones make up over 2.5% of the sample. V and J lose 5 bases and 2 bases, and a span of 12 bases separates them. From the cysteine through the phenylalanine, the CDR3 covers 14 amino acids. The entry retains the CDR3 DNA only, 42 bases that are in frame from base 1. CDR1 and CDR2 were assigned from the germline V gene as SGHTA and FQGNSA. This clonotype was seen more than once but under ten times. The antigen it binds to is not known. No base qualities exist here, and no much larger clone lies one base off it.

This TCR was sampled from an adult who had HIV and had not received antiretroviral therapy, or was an uninfected healthy control (not recorded which). Sequenced: peripheral blood. Recombination connected TRBV7-2 to TRBJ2-5; the D gene cannot be resolved reliably. The DNA sequence reads TGTGCCAGCAGCCCAAGGGTCTCGCAAGAGACCCAGTACTTC. This is translated as CASSPRVSQETQYF.